This TCR beta chain was documented in a study of blood T cell repertoires in COVID-19. In the study overall: The study drew acute and convalescent COVID-19 samples from the United States, Italy and Spain. The cDNA or gDNA used as material had been derived from T cells, B-cell-depleted T cells, or PBMCs.

V gave up 0 bases and J gave up 4 bases, with 16 bases separating them. CDR3 size: 16 residues. Germline values: CDR1 LNHDA, CDR2 SQIVND (reference sequence). In the source study's methods: Estimation of nucleated cell counts relied on the amplification of reference gene primers. The repertoire was sequenced with immunoSEQ multiplex PCR; TCRdb's copy has only in-frame clones and lacks some. Clonal size and the V and J genes are those of that table, whereas D and trimming came from the DNA. The table has roughly 280,000 clones, around four fifths seen once. The material sequenced was peripheral blood. The clonotype was recovered from a man aged 55-75 years with acute or convalescent COVID-19. This chain connects TRBV19 to TRBJ2-7, with unresolved D. DNA for the CDR3: TGTGCCAGTAGTATAGACTACTTTTCCCCCCCGTACGAGCAGTACTTC. Translating gives CASSIDYFSPPYEQYF.